This TCR beta chain was sequenced in a study of blood T cell repertoires in COVID-19. Measured with immunoSEQ multiplex PCR; TCRdb has only the in-frame clones, and not every one. The repertoire holds fewer than 200,000 clones, with just under 90% as singletons. The V end was cut by 3 bases, the J end by 1 base, with 14 bases between. Germline V gene sequence: CDR1 LGHDT, CDR2 YNNKEL (reference sequence). This CDR3 has 16 amino acids. Specimen: peripheral blood. This TCR came from a woman in her late teens or twenties who had recovered from COVID-19. V gene TRBV3-1 (or the pseudogene TRBV3-2) combines with J gene TRBJ2-3, with D possibly being TRBD2 (5 bases). CDR3 residues: CASSQTRLGGTDTQYF. CDR3 sequence (DNA): TGTGCCAGCAGCCAGACACGACTGGGAGGCACAGATACGCAGTATTTT.